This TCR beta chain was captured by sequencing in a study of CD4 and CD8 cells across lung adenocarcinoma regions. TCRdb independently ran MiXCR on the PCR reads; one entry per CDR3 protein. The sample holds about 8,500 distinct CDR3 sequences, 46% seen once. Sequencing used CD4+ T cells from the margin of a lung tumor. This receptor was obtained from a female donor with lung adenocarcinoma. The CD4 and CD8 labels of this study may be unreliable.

Here the CDR3 reads CASSAYRAQGEKLFF. Written as DNA, the CDR3 is TGTGCCAGCAGTGCATACAGGGCGCAAGGGGAAAAACTGTTTTTT. The chain recombines TRBV6-1 with TRBJ1-4, with TRBD1 as a possible D gene (6 bases). CDR1 MNHNS and CDR2 SASEGT come from the germline V gene. Trimming removed 4 bases at V and 8 bases at J, with 17 bases between. This CDR3 has 15 residues.